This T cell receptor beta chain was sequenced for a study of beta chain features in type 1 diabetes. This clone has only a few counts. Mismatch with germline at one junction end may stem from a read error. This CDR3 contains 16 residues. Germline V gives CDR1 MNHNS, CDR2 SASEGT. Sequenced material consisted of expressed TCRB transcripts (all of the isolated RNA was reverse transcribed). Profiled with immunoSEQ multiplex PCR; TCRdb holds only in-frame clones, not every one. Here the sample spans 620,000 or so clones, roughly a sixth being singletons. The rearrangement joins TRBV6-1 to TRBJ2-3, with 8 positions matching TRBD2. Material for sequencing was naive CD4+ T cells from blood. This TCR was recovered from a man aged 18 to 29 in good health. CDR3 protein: CAISGQRGPSTDTQYF. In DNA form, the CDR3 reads TGTGCCATCAGTGGGCAGCGGGGGCCCAGCACAGATACGCAGTATTTT.